This entry lists 7 T cell receptor beta chains sequenced from one sample in a study of molecular identifiers for immune sequencing clone quantification. TCRdb itself ran the PCR reads through MiXCR, one entry per CDR3 protein. Among approximately 36,000 distinct CDR3 sequences listed, around a sixth were seen once. The sequencing sample was made of naive CD8+ T cells from blood, with Jurkat cell RNA spiked in. Subset: FACS-sorted CD8+CD4-CCR7+CD45RA+ naive T cells. These receptor sequences come from a human donor in good health. Some libraries in this study had Jurkat cell RNA spiked in.

Sample share makes this clonotype medium-sized. The chain combines TRBV9 with TRBJ2-1, with TRBD2 identical over 10 bases. The V gene's germline CDR1 is SGDLS and CDR2 YYNGEE. V was pared by 3 bases and J by 6 bases, with 0 bases of the junction left unmatched. The length of the CDR3 is 13 residues. CDR3: CASSGTSGNEQFF. The CDR3 coding sequence is TGTGCCAGCAGCGGGACTAGCGGCAATGAGCAGTTCTTC.

This clonotype was seen many times. The chain has TRBV7-9 and TRBJ2-3; 10 positions agree with TRBD1. There are 15 residues in the CDR3. In germline, CDR1 is SEHNR, CDR2 FQNEAQ (reference sequence). Unmatched junction bases numbered 4, after V lost 2 bases and J lost 5 bases. The CDR3 DNA follows: TGTGCCAGCAGCTTATTGACAGGGGGCATAGATACGCAGTATTTT. It translates to CASSLLTGGIDTQYF.

This clonotype was seen repeatedly, ten times or more. The genes are TRBV12-3 or TRBV12-4 and TRBJ1-5, with D unclear. CDR3 length: 13 amino acids. Trimming left V 3 bases short and J 0 bases short, with 3 bases between. The CDR3 DNA reads TGTGCCAGCAGTTTCAATAGCAATCAGCCCCAGCATTTT. Amino acids: CASSFNSNQPQHF.

The CDR3 is CASTGLAGEDEQFF. CDR3 DNA: TGTGCCAGCACCGGACTAGCGGGAGAAGATGAGCAGTTCTTC. The V call is TRBV6-2 or TRBV6-3, the J call TRBJ2-1; TRBD2 matches at 13 bases. Germline trimming cut 7 bases from V and 8 bases from J; bases unmatched to any gene: 5. The CDR3 has 14 residues. Germline V gives CDR1 MNHEY, CDR2 SVGEGT.

This clonotype appeared a few times. The chain employs TRBV13 and TRBJ1-1, with TRBD1 matching 7 bases. Germline loops: CDR1 PRHDT, CDR2 FYEKMQ (reference sequence). The CDR3 spans 16 residues. Trimming removed 7 bases from V and 1 base from J; junction bases left unmatched: 12. Here the CDR3 reads CASTVRMGQKNTEAFF. The CDR3 DNA is TGTGCCAGCACCGTTCGAATGGGACAGAAGAACACTGAAGCTTTCTTT.

This clonotype was detected many times. J is TRBJ2-7 and V is TRBV9; possible D gene TRBD2, 6 bases. The CDR3 is 12 residues long. Germline CDR1 reads SGDLS; CDR2 reads YYNGEE. The ends were cut back, 3 bases at V and 4 bases at J, with 8 bases in the middle. For the CDR3, the DNA is TGTGCCAGCAGCGGGGACTCATACGAGCAGTACTTC. Amino acid sequence: CASSGDSYEQYF.

This clonotype was recorded many times. The chain uses TRBV7-6 and TRBJ2-1; maybe TRBD1 (6 bases). This CDR3 has 13 amino acids. With 3 bases removed from V and 10 bases from J, the gap between germline ends came to 13 bases. Germline-derived CDR1 and CDR2 are SGHVS and FNYEAQ. In DNA form, the CDR3 reads TGTGCCAGCAGCTTCCACAGGGTTGACGAGCAGTTCTTC. Its protein product is CASSFHRVDEQFF.